Described below is a single T cell receptor beta chain sequence and its context. Antigen unknown. Germline and genes here are mouse. The CDR3 end is not reached by the read, which stops 1 residue before it; the germline J gene fills it in. The germline V gene has CDR1 LGHNA and CDR2 YSYQKL. V lost 0 bases to trimming and J lost 10 bases, with 7 bases between them. The CDR3 runs to 13 residues. The data stem from a study of tissue T cells after allogeneic stem cell transplantation. Study-wide points: Tissue-detected TCR repertoire was only partly captured by blood and spleen T cells. Which tissue TCRs were alloreactive or antigen-specific was not determined. Some clones might be persisting host cells. Few T cell clones were shared across patients, but motif clusters showed tissue-specific shared signatures.

Here immunoSEQ multiplex PCR was the method, and the copy in TCRdb shows in-frame clones only, minus some. The table has more than 500 clones, 60% to 80% seen once. Sequencing was carried out using liver tissue. This clonotype originated in a female BALB/c mouse in good health. The MHC haplotype of the strain is H2-d. V is TRBV2 and J is TRBJ1-6; no definite D call. TRBJ1-6 falls under the ORF class, with uncertain function. Partial CDR3 DNA: TGTGCCAGCAGCCAAGAGGGTGGGTCGCCCCTCTAC. Its translation: CASSQEGGSPLY. Given in full, the CDR3 is CASSQEGGSPLYF.